Below are 32 T cell receptor beta chains sequenced from a single sample in a study of T cells in Graves' hyperthyroidism and ophthalmopathy. RNA transcripts were the template for amplifying TCR beta CDR3 regions. Carried out on the TCR CDR3, a first-round RT-PCR used the HTBI primer set. One entry per CDR3 protein results from TCRdb running MiXCR on the multiplex PCR reads. This sample has more than 50,000 distinct CDR3 sequences, with around half found just once. Sequencing was carried out using blood. Every receptor here comes from a woman aged 30 to 39 with Graves' ophthalmopathy.

This chain uses TRBV29-1 with TRBJ1-2, with a tentative D call TRBD1 (5 bases). Germline V gene sequence: CDR1 SQVTM, CDR2 ANQGSEA. The CDR3 covers 12 residues. Trimming took off 8 bases at V and 7 bases at J, with 17 bases between the two ends. CDR3 sequence (DNA): TGCAGCTTAAGGCAGGGTTCGGGTGGCTACACCTTC. Its translation is CSLRQGSGGYTF. The full variable domain, completed using reference TRBV29-1 and TRBJ1-2, is SAVISQKPSRDICQRGTSLTIQCQVDSQVTMMFWYRQQPGQSLTLIATANQGSEATYESGFVIDKFPISRPNLTFSTLTVSNMSPEDSSIYLCSLRQGSGGYTFGSGTRLTVV.

This clonotype showed up just a few times. The gene calls are TRBV27 and TRBJ1-2; no clear D gene. Trimming left V 4 bases short and J 2 bases short, with 11 bases between. The germline V gene has CDR1 MNHEY and CDR2 SMNVEV (reference sequence). This CDR3 is 14 amino acids long. The CDR3, as DNA: TGTGCCAGCAGTTGGGCAGGAATAAACTATGGCTACACCTTC. This gives the protein CASSWAGINYGYTF.

This clonotype was recorded at least ten times. The V and J genes are TRBV6-1 and TRBJ1-3, with unresolved D. V gave up 0 bases and J gave up 0 bases, with 12 bases separating them. Germline V gene sequence: CDR1 MNHNS, CDR2 SASEGT. The CDR3 runs 17 residues. The CDR3 DNA follows: TGTGCCAGCAGTGAAGCCCAGGCAGGACGCTCTGGAAACACCATATATTTT. It encodes CASSEAQAGRSGNTIYF.

About this clonotype: The junction differs from germline at one of its ends, possibly a read error. The genes are TRBV7-3 and TRBJ2-3; D may be TRBD2 (6 bases). The CDR3 runs to 14 residues. The germline CDR1 and CDR2 sequences are SGHTA and FQGTGA. The CDR3 DNA reads TGTTCCAGCAGCCCGGGAGTGAGGACAGATACGCAGTATTTT. Protein sequence: CSSSPGVRTDTQYF. The variable domain in full, completed from reference TRBV7-3 and TRBJ2-3, reads GAGVSQTPSNKVTEKGKYVELRCDPISGHTALYWYRQSLGQGPEFLIYFQGTGAADDSGLPNDRFFAVRPEGSVSTLKIQRTERGDSAVYLCSSSPGVRTDTQYFGPGTRLTVL.

This CDR3 reads CASSLTGTASSYEQYF. The CDR3, as DNA: TGTGCCAGCAGCCTAACCGGGACAGCGAGCTCCTACGAGCAGTACTTC. This rearrangement joins TRBV5-6 to TRBJ2-7; the match to TRBD1 covers 7 bases. V shed 4 bases, J shed 0 bases, and the junction held 10 bases outside the gene matches. Germline values: CDR1 SGHDT, CDR2 YYEEEE. This CDR3 comprises 16 residues.

Remarks on this clonotype: This may arise from a read error, as a much more abundant clone is one base away. This chain links TRBV6-5 with TRBJ1-3, with D possibly being TRBD1 (5 bases). Per germline, CDR1 MNHEY and CDR2 SVGAGI. The CDR3 length is 17 residues. The chain's CDR3 is CASSYQMGLTSGNIIYF. DNA for the CDR3: TGTGCCAGCAGTTACCAGATGGGACTTACCTCTGGAAACATCATATATTTT.

The chain joins TRBV2 to TRBJ2-5; D ambiguous. This CDR3 is 14 amino acids long. Germline-derived CDR1 and CDR2 are SNHLY and FYNNEI. V lost 9 bases and J lost 5, with 19 bases in between. CDR3 protein: CASRAFFLSETQYF. In DNA form, the CDR3 reads TGTGCCAGTCGTGCGTTTTTTCTTTCTGAGACCCAGTACTTC.

The V and J genes are TRBV20-1 and TRBJ2-5; possible D gene TRBD2, 6 bases. CDR3 length equals 15 residues. The germline gives CDR1 DFQATT, CDR2 SNEGSKA (reference sequence). V was clipped by 0 bases and J by 5 bases, with 16 bases between them. As DNA, the CDR3 is TGCAGTGCTAGAGATGGGACTGCAGGAGTGGAGACCCAGTACTTC. It codes for CSARDGTAGVETQYF.

With respect to this clonotype: A read error may produce the germline difference seen at one junction end. CDR3 region: CASSSREGGQFF. CDR3 bases: TGCGCCAGTAGTTCGCGGGAGGGTGGGCAGTTCTTC. The gene calls are TRBV19 and TRBJ2-1; TRBD2 matches 9 bases. CDR1 LNHDA and CDR2 SQIVND come from the germline V gene (reference sequence). The CDR3 runs 12 residues.

As for this clonotype: Lacking the conserved final phenylalanine or tryptophan, this CDR3 likely reflects a read error. V gene TRBV12-3 or TRBV12-4 combines with J gene TRBJ2-2, with unresolved D. The length of the CDR3 is 13 residues. V dropped 10 bases and J dropped 5 bases, with 14 bases sitting between them. The CDR3 region has the DNA TGTGCCAACAGCCCCATTCGTACCGGGGAGCTGTTTCTT. Protein: CANSPIRTGELFL.

The chain uses TRBV20-1 and TRBJ1-5; no definite D call. The V gene's germline CDR1 is DFQATT and CDR2 SNEGSKA (reference sequence). The CDR3 runs 15 residues. Trimming removed 6 bases from V and 7 bases from J, with 22 bases in between. CDR3 coding DNA: TGCAGTGCGATTCCAGCCGGCGGGTCCGAGCAGCCCCAGCATTTT. Residues: CSAIPAGGSEQPQHF.

There are many counts of this clonotype. This chain uses TRBV6-5 with TRBJ2-7; a possible D gene is TRBD1 (5 bases). Germline assignment: CDR1 MNHEY and CDR2 SVGAGI. This CDR3 is built from 14 residues. V lost 5 bases to trimming and J lost 6 bases, with 17 bases between them. The CDR3 spells CASSDDSFPGEQYF. The CDR3 DNA is TGTGCCAGCAGTGATGACAGCTTCCCGGGCGAGCAGTACTTC.

The chain recombines TRBV7-3 with TRBJ2-7; 14 nucleotides match TRBD2. V shed 5 bases and J 6 bases; nucleotides not matched to a gene: 12. The CDR3 runs to 17 residues. Germline loops: CDR1 SGHTA, CDR2 FQGTGA. The CDR3 loop is CASSPTGLAGVVGEQYF. As DNA, the CDR3 is TGTGCCAGCAGCCCAACGGGACTAGCGGGAGTGGTAGGCGAGCAGTACTTC.

There are many counts of this clonotype. V is TRBV7-3 and J is TRBJ2-7; 7 bases match TRBD2. The V gene end was trimmed by 5 bases and the J gene end by 4 bases; junction bases not matched to a gene: 8. CDR3 length: 14 residues. CDR1 SGHTA and CDR2 FQGTGA come from the germline V gene. The CDR3 loop is CASSPGLGLYEQYF. DNA of the CDR3: TGTGCCAGCAGCCCAGGACTAGGGCTATACGAGCAGTACTTC.

The sample holds many counts of this clonotype. The chain is built from TRBV19 and TRBJ2-7, with TRBD2 matching 9 bases. Germline V gives CDR1 LNHDA, CDR2 SQIVND (reference sequence). The V gene end was trimmed by 3 bases and the J gene end by 5 bases; junction bases not matched to a gene: 5. The CDR3 runs to 14 residues. Here the CDR3 DNA reads TGTGCCAGTAGTATCGGCGGGAGGGCCAACGAGCAGTACTTC. It encodes CASSIGGRANEQYF.

This clonotype was detected ten times or more. V gene TRBV7-9 combines with J gene TRBJ2-5; 9 bases line up with TRBD1. Germline V gives CDR1 SEHNR, CDR2 FQNEAQ (reference sequence). V gave up 2 bases and J gave up 1 base; unmatched junction bases: 5. The CDR3 has 16 amino acids. The CDR3 DNA reads TGTGCCAGCAGCTTACAGACAGGGGGGACCCAAGAGACCCAGTACTTC. This encodes CASSLQTGGTQETQYF.

This clonotype was counted at least ten times. The chain is built from TRBV28 and TRBJ1-4; weak D call: TRBD1 (5 bases). V shed 6 bases and J shed 4 bases, with 15 bases lying between them. The CDR3 covers 15 residues. CDR1 and CDR2 (germline): MDHEN, SYDVKM. The DNA of the CDR3 is TGTGCCAGCAGGGGCTGGGGGGACGTTAATGAAAAACTGTTTTTT. It specifies CASRGWGDVNEKLFF.

This clonotype was observed many times. The rearrangement uses TRBV20-1 and TRBJ1-5; 9 bases are shared with TRBD1. Losses at the gene ends were 3 bases for V and 2 bases for J; bases not matched to a gene: 2. The CDR3 is made up of 14 amino acids. Germline values: CDR1 DFQATT, CDR2 SNEGSKA (reference sequence). CDR3 residues: CSASRDRGNQPQHF. The DNA for the CDR3 is TGCAGTGCTAGTCGGGACAGGGGCAATCAGCCCCAGCATTTT.

About this clonotype itself: It is likely a read error, because the conserved phenylalanine at the end of the CDR3 is missing. The DNA is left out, because the CDR3 cannot be placed on it with certainty; the CDR3 is given as TCRdb lists it. The chain recombines TRBV4-1 with TRBJ1-5. The CDR3 extends over 14 residues, inclusive of both ends. Germline V gives CDR1 MGHRA, CDR2 YSYEKL. CDR3 loop: CASSLLRGNQPQQL.

The CDR3 DNA reads as TGTGCCATCAGTTGGCGGGACAGCCTCTCCTACGAGCAGTACTTC. Its translation is CAISWRDSLSYEQYF. This chain connects TRBV10-3 to TRBJ2-7; D is perhaps TRBD1 (7 bases). The germline V and J ends were trimmed by 5 bases and 0 bases, with 14 bases remaining between them. Germline V gives CDR1 ENHRY, CDR2 SYGVKD. This CDR3 comprises 15 residues.

In the case of this clonotype: The junction differs from germline at one of its ends, possibly a read error. The chain is built from TRBV14 and TRBJ1-4; tentatively, D is TRBD1 (5 bases). Germline CDR1 SGHDN, CDR2 FVKESK. CDR3 length: 15 amino acids. DNA for the CDR3: TGTGCCGGCAGCCAAGAAAGCTGGGCGGGGGAAAAACTGTCTTTT. Its protein product is CAGSQESWAGEKLSF. The whole variable domain, remainder taken from reference TRBV14 and TRBJ1-4, is EAGVTQFPSHSVIEKGQTVTLRCDPISGHDNLYWYRRVMGKEIKFLLHFVKESKQDESGMPNNRFLAERTGGTYSTLKVQPAELEDSGVYFCAGSQESWAGEKLSFGSGTQLSVL.

The chain has TRBV10-3 and TRBJ1-2; 7 bases are shared with TRBD1. The ends lost 7 bases at V and 3 bases at J; junction bases unmatched: 8. CDR1 is ENHRY, CDR2 SYGVKD, per germline. This CDR3 region has 14 residues. The CDR3 DNA sequence: TGTGCCATCAAAGCCAGGGGGAATGACTATGGCTACACCTTC. This translates into CAIKARGNDYGYTF.

This clonotype counts as medium-sized. This chain uses TRBV25-1 with TRBJ2-3; the match to TRBD1 covers 7 bases. The junction had 8 bases not matched to a gene; V was cut back by 3 bases and J by 11 bases. The germline V gene encodes CDR1 MGHDK and CDR2 SYGVNS. The CDR3 contains 13 residues. The CDR3 DNA reads TGTGCCAGCAGTGAGGTTGGGGACAGAGAGCAGTATTTT. Translation gives CASSEVGDREQYF.

A remark on this clonotype: Just one base apart from a much larger clone, this may be a read error. J is TRBJ2-2 and V is TRBV27; weak D call: TRBD2 (5 bases). Germline V gene sequence: CDR1 MNHEY, CDR2 SMNVEV (reference sequence). Trimming removed 5 bases from V and 5 bases from J, with 12 bases in between. The CDR3 runs 14 residues. The CDR3 spells CASSARRKTGELFF. The CDR3 nucleotides are TGTGCCAGCAGTGCGCGGAGGAAAACCGGGGAGCTGTTTTTT.

This clonotype was observed once. The rearrangement links TRBV15 to TRBJ2-7; TRBD2 agrees at 8 bases. V lost 3 bases to trimming and J lost 0 bases; unmatched junction nucleotides: 10. Germline lookup yields CDR1 LNHNV and CDR2 YYDKDF (reference sequence). The CDR3 spans 17 residues. The CDR3 bases are TGTGCCACCAGCAGCAGAGGAGCGGGAGCTAACTCCTACGAGCAGTACTTC. As protein: CATSSRGAGANSYEQYF.

By share of the sample, this clonotype is medium-sized (0.01 to 0.1%). This rearrangement joins TRBV10-2 to TRBJ2-1; D gene uncertain. Germline V gene lookup returns CDR1 WSHSY and CDR2 SAAADI. V dropped 7 bases and J dropped 4 bases, with 11 bases sitting between them. The CDR3 contains 13 residues. The CDR3 reads CASTLVEYNEQFF. DNA of the CDR3: TGCGCCAGCACTCTAGTGGAGTACAATGAGCAGTTCTTC.

In regard to this clonotype: One junction end disagrees with the germline gene, perhaps due to a read error. The chain is built from TRBV25-1 and TRBJ1-5; D possibly corresponds to TRBD1 (5 bases). The CDR3 totals 13 residues. CDR1 and CDR2 (germline): MGHDK, SYGVNS. The CDR3 loop reads CASSRGENQPQRF. In DNA form, the CDR3 reads TGTGCCAGCTCACGGGGCGAGAACCAGCCCCAGCGTTTT.

The chain is built from TRBV29-1 and TRBJ1-2; the match to TRBD1 covers 8 bases. J lost 4 bases, V lost 7 bases, and 8 bases had no gene match. CDR3 length equals 13 residues. Germline assignment: CDR1 SQVTM and CDR2 ANQGSEA. This chain's CDR3 is CSAQQGGGYGYTF. The CDR3 DNA sequence: TGCAGCGCTCAACAGGGGGGGGGCTATGGCTACACCTTC. Full variable domain (missing parts from reference TRBV29-1 and TRBJ1-2): SAVISQKPSRDICQRGTSLTIQCQVDSQVTMMFWYRQQPGQSLTLIATANQGSEATYESGFVIDKFPISRPNLTFSTLTVSNMSPEDSSIYLCSAQQGGGYGYTFGSGTRLTVV.

This clonotype was counted ten times or more. The V and J genes are TRBV28 and TRBJ2-7; 7 nucleotides line up with TRBD1. The CDR3 runs to 13 residues. Germline lookup yields CDR1 MDHEN and CDR2 SYDVKM. Losses at the gene ends were 8 bases for V and 3 bases for J; bases not matched to a gene: 7. The CDR3 spells CASRTGQHYEQYF. Written as DNA, the CDR3 is TGTGCCAGCCGTACGGGACAGCACTACGAGCAGTACTTC.

This clonotype was seen ten or more times. This chain links TRBV25-1 with TRBJ1-4; no reliable D call. The CDR3 consists of 15 residues. V was cut by 3 bases and J by 6 bases, with 14 bases left in between. CDR1 MGHDK and CDR2 SYGVNS come from the germline V gene. In nucleotides, the CDR3 is TGTGCCAGCAGTGATTACACCCGAGGTTATGAAAAACTGTTTTTT. Protein: CASSDYTRGYEKLFF.

This clonotype was seen repeatedly, ten times or more. Possible read error: a much larger clone is one base away. The chain is built from TRBV5-4 and TRBJ2-5, with D uncertain. CDR3 length equals 13 residues. The ends were cut back, 0 bases at V and 7 bases at J, with 10 bases in the middle. Looked up from germline, CDR1 is SGHNT and CDR2 is YYREEE (reference sequence). CDR3 in DNA: TGTGCCAGCAGCTTGGCGGGTGCAGGGACCCAGTACTTC. Its translation is CASSLAGAGTQYF.

By sample share, this clonotype is medium-sized. The chain employs TRBV7-8 and TRBJ2-7, with D possibly matching TRBD2 (5 bases). CDR1 and CDR2 (germline): SGHVS, FQNEAQ. The CDR3 length is 14 residues. V was clipped by 0 bases and J by 3 bases, with 9 bases between them. The CDR3 spells CASSLADGGYEQYF. The CDR3 DNA follows: TGTGCCAGCAGCTTAGCTGACGGAGGCTACGAGCAGTACTTC.